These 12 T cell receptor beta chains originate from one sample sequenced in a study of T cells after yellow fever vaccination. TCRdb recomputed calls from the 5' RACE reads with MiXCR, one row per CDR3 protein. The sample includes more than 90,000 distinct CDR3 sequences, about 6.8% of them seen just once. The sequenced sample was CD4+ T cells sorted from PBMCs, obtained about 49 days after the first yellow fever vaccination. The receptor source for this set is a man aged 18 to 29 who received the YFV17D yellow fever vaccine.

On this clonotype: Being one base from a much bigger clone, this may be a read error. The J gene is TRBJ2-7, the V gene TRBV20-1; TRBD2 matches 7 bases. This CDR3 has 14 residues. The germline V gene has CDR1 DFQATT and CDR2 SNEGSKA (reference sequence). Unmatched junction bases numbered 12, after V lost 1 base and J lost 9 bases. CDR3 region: CSARGGGSQVWQYF. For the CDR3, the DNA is TGCAGTGCTAGAGGGGGAGGGTCCCAGGTGTGGCAGTACTTC.

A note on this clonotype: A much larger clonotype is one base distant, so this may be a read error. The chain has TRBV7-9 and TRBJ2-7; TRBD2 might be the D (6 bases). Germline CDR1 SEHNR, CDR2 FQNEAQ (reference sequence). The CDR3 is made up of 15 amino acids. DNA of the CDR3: TGTGCCAGCAGCCCGGACACGGCGGGGTCCTGCGAGCAGTACTTC. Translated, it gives CASSPDTAGSCEQYF.

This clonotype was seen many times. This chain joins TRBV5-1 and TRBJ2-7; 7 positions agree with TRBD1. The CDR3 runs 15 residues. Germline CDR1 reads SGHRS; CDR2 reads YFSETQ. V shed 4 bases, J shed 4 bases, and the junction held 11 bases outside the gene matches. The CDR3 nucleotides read TGCGCCAGCAGCCCGCGAACGCCACAGGGGTACGAGCAGTACTTC. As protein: CASSPRTPQGYEQYF.

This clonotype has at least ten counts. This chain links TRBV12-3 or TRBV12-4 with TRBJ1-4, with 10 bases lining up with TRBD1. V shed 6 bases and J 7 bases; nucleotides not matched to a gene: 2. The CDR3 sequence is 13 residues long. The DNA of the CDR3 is TGTGCCAGCAGCCGGGACAGGGGTGAAAAACTGTTTTTT. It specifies CASSRDRGEKLFF.

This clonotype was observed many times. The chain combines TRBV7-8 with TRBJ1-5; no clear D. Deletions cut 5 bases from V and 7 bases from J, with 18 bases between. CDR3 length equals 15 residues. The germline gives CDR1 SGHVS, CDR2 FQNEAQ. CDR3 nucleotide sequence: TGTGCCAGCAGCCCGAGAAGGGTCGGGGAGCAGCCCCAGCATTTT. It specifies CASSPRRVGEQPQHF.

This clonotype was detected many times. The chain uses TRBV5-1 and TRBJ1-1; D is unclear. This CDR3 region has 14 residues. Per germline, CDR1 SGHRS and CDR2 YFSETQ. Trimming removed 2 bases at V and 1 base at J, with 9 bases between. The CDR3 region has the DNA TGCGCCAGCAGCTTTAGTAGGAAGAACACTGAAGCTTTCTTT. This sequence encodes CASSFSRKNTEAFF.

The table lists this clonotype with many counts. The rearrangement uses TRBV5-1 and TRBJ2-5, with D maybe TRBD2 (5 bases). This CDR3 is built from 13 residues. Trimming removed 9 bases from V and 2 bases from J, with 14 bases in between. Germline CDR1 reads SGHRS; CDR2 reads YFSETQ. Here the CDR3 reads CATAAGEQETQYF. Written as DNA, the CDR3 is TGCGCCACGGCCGCGGGCGAACAAGAGACCCAGTACTTC. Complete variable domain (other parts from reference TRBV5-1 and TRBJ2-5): KAGVTQTPRYLIKTRGQQVTLSCSPISGHRSVSWYQQTPGQGLQFLFEYFSETQRNKGNFPGRFSGRQFSNSRSEMNVSTLELGDSALYLCATAAGEQETQYFGPGTRLLVL.

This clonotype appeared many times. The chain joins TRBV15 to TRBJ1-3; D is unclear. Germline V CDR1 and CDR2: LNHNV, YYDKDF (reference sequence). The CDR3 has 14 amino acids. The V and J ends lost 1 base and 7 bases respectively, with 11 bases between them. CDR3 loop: CATSRGAGINTIYF. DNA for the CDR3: TGTGCCACCAGCAGAGGGGCTGGGATTAACACCATATATTTT.

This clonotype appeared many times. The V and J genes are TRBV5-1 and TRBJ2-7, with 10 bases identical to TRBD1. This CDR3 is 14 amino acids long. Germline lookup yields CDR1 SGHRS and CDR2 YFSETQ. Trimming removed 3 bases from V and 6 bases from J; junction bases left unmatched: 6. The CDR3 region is CASSWRDRGLEQYF. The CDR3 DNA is TGCGCCAGCAGCTGGCGGGACAGGGGTCTCGAGCAGTACTTC.

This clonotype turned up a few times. CDR3 residues: CASSTRGGSGANVLTF. The CDR3 DNA is TGTGCCAGCAGCACGCGCGGGGGCTCTGGGGCCAACGTCCTGACTTTC. The rearrangement uses TRBV7-2 and TRBJ2-6; TRBD2 aligns across 7 bases. The length of the CDR3 is 16 residues. Germline V gene data show CDR1 as SGHTA and CDR2 as FQGNSA. The V segment lost 5 bases and the J segment 0 bases; nucleotides outside the gene matches: 4.

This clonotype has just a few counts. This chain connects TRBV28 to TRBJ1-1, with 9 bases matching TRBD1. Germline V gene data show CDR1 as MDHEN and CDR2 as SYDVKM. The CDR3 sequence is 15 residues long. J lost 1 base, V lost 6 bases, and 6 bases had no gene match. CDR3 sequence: CASSETGGPNTEAFF. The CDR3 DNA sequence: TGTGCCAGCAGCGAGACAGGGGGGCCGAACACTGAAGCTTTCTTT.

DNA of the CDR3: TGTGCCAGCAGCCGCATTGTTGTCCGAGGGGAGCAGTACGTC. Its protein product is CASSRIVVRGEQYV. The chain couples TRBV7-8 to TRBJ2-7; D perhaps matches TRBD2 (5 bases). Per the germline V gene, CDR1 is SGHVS and CDR2 is FQNEAQ. CDR3 length equals 14 residues. V dropped 5 bases and J dropped 7 bases, with 18 bases sitting between them.